The 29 T cell receptor beta chains listed next were all sequenced from one sample in a study of response to subunit inactivated influenza vaccine. From the RT-PCR reads, TCRdb called clonotypes with MiXCR, one entry per CDR3 protein. The table records approximately 730,000 distinct CDR3 sequences, over 11% of them present only once. The sequences come from PBMCs from blood, collected less than 15 days before vaccination. The receptor set was obtained from a man aged 50 or older who received an inactivated influenza vaccine.

In its sample, this clonotype was seen many times. The rearrangement uses TRBV5-1 and TRBJ1-1; TRBD1 agrees at 7 bases. The CDR3 has 14 amino acids. Germline CDR1 SGHRS, CDR2 YFSETQ. V gave up 0 bases and J gave up 1 base; unmatched junction bases: 0. CDR3 residues: CASSLGTGNTEAFF. Here the CDR3 DNA reads TGCGCCAGCAGCTTGGGGACAGGGAACACTGAAGCTTTCTTT. Variable domain in full (rest from reference TRBV5-1 and TRBJ1-1): KAGVTQTPRYLIKTRGQQVTLSCSPISGHRSVSWYQQTPGQGLQFLFEYFSETQRNKGNFPGRFSGRQFSNSRSEMNVSTLELGDSALYLCASSLGTGNTEAFFGQGTRLTVV.

This rearrangement joins TRBV6-1 to TRBJ2-4; 8 bases are shared with TRBD1. Germline V lookup: CDR1 MNHNS, CDR2 SASEGT. V was pared by 7 bases and J by 3 bases, with 8 bases of the junction left unmatched. CDR3 size: 15 residues. The CDR3 region is CASNIQGEVKNIQYF. The DNA of the CDR3 is TGTGCCAGCAACATACAGGGGGAGGTCAAAAACATTCAGTACTTC.

This clonotype appeared many times. The chain uses TRBV4-2 and TRBJ1-4; D gene uncertain. CDR1 LGHNA and CDR2 YNFKEQ come from the germline V gene. V lost 2 bases and J 0 bases, leaving 1 base between the germline ends. The CDR3 contains 13 residues. DNA for the CDR3: TGTGCCAGCAGCCAATCAACTAATGAAAAACTGTTTTTT. This codes for CASSQSTNEKLFF.

The count of this clonotype is one. This chain links TRBV10-3 with TRBJ2-7; 7 bases match TRBD2. CDR3 size: 14 residues. The germline CDR1 and CDR2 sequences are ENHRY and SYGVKD. V was pared by 4 bases and J by 3 bases, with 6 bases of the junction left unmatched. The CDR3: CAISVAGENYEQYF. As DNA, the CDR3 is TGTGCCATCAGTGTTGCGGGGGAAAACTACGAGCAGTACTTC.

The chain recombines TRBV7-2 with TRBJ1-1; no reliable D call. CDR1 is SGHTA, CDR2 FQGNSA, per germline. The CDR3 is 16 residues long. The V gene lost 3 bases and the J gene lost 1 base, with 15 bases spanning the gap. DNA for the CDR3: TGTGCCAGCAGCTTCGGCCAAGGGCCCGCGAACACTGAAGCTTTCTTT. Residues: CASSFGQGPANTEAFF.

The V gene is TRBV10-3, the J gene TRBJ2-7, with D possibly TRBD2 on 6 matching bases. CDR1 ENHRY and CDR2 SYGVKD come from the germline V gene. V lost 4 bases, J lost 9 bases, and 34 bases lay in between. The CDR3 sequence is 19 residues long. CDR3 sequence reads: CAISAGLPGGSEPTRRQYF. CDR3 coding DNA: TGTGCCATCAGTGCCGGGCTCCCCGGGGGATCAGAGCCTACGCGTCGGCAGTACTTC.

The V gene is TRBV7-2, the J gene TRBJ2-1; D may be TRBD2 (7 bases). Trimming stripped 1 base from V and 8 bases from J, with 15 bases between. This CDR3 has 15 amino acids. The germline V gene has CDR1 SGHTA and CDR2 FQGNSA. DNA of the CDR3: TGTGCCAGCAGCTTAGGGGCGGGGAGGGGGGATGAGCAGTTCTTC. Its translation is CASSLGAGRGDEQFF.

The J gene is TRBJ1-5, the V gene TRBV23-1, with D possibly being TRBD1 (6 bases). TRBV23-1 is an open reading frame whose function is uncertain. Trimming shortened V by 8 bases and J by 6 bases, and 14 bases separated the two germline ends. The CDR3 length is 13 residues. This CDR3 reads CASGRGGPQPQHF. CDR3 coding DNA: TGCGCCAGCGGCAGGGGAGGACCTCAGCCCCAGCATTTT.

Concerning this clonotype itself: A much bigger clone sits one base away, suggesting this may be a read error. Since no conserved phenylalanine or tryptophan closes the CDR3, a read error is the likely cause. The CDR3 DNA reads TGTGCCAGCAGTTCCTCAGGGAACTACGGGGAGCTGTTTTGT. Amino acid sequence: CASSSSGNYGELFC. The chain joins TRBV12-3 or TRBV12-4 to TRBJ2-2, with D possibly being TRBD1 (5 bases). With 4 bases removed from V and 7 bases from J, the gap between germline ends came to 13 bases. The length of the CDR3 is 14 residues.

This rearrangement joins TRBV20-1 to TRBJ1-4; 9 bases are a match to TRBD1. This CDR3 is 13 amino acids long. V was pared by 3 bases and J by 8 bases, with 4 bases of the junction left unmatched. CDR1 is DFQATT and CDR2 is SNEGSKA in the germline V gene (reference sequence). The CDR3 DNA follows: TGCAGTGCTAGCGGGACAGGGCTCGAAAAACTGTTTTTT. This sequence encodes CSASGTGLEKLFF.

The sample holds a few counts of this clonotype. The rearrangement uses TRBV6-2 or TRBV6-3 and TRBJ2-3; D is unresolved. Germline CDR1 MNHEY, CDR2 SVGEGT. The CDR3 runs to 12 residues. The germline V and J ends were trimmed by 2 bases and 6 bases, with 6 bases remaining between them. The CDR3, as DNA: TGTGCCAGCAGTTACCGAATGGATACGCAGTATTTT. As protein: CASSYRMDTQYF.

This clonotype was recorded at least ten times. The genes are TRBV12-3 or TRBV12-4 and TRBJ2-3; the D call may be TRBD1 or TRBD2 (5 bases each). The CDR3 loop spans 15 amino acids. V lost 5 bases and J 1 base, leaving 13 bases between the germline ends. The CDR3 DNA is TGTGCCAGCAGTCCACATTTGGGGGGCACAGATACGCAGTATTTT. Protein sequence: CASSPHLGGTDTQYF.

As to this clonotype: This may arise from a read error, as a much more abundant clone is one base away. The J gene is TRBJ2-7, the V gene TRBV10-3; 9 bases line up with TRBD2. The CDR3 has 17 amino acids. Germline CDR1 is ENHRY and CDR2 is SYGVKD. V dropped 3 bases and J dropped 8; count of bases not matched to a gene: 17. The CDR3 DNA reads TGTGCCATCAGTGATCTACCTAGCGGGACGCTCGGGATCAAGCAGTACTTC. Translated, it gives CAISDLPSGTLGIKQYF.

The rearrangement joins TRBV18 to TRBJ2-1; maybe TRBD1 (5 bases). Germline V CDR1 and CDR2: KGHSH, LQKENI. The CDR3 is 14 amino acids. Trimming took 6 bases from V and 6 from J, leaving 15 bases between them. CDR3 residues: CASSYDSVFNEQFF. As DNA, the CDR3 is TGTGCCAGCTCTTACGACAGTGTTTTCAATGAGCAGTTCTTC.

The rearrangement joins TRBV6-1 to TRBJ2-7; D might be TRBD2 (6 bases). The CDR3 has 14 amino acids. Trimming took 5 bases from V and 1 from J, leaving 12 bases between them. Germline V gives CDR1 MNHNS, CDR2 SASEGT. CDR3 amino acids: CASSRGGVSYEQYF. CDR3 bases: TGTGCCAGCAGTCGTGGCGGGGTTTCCTACGAGCAGTACTTC.

In this sample, this clonotype turned up many times. The chain recombines TRBV20-1 with TRBJ1-5; TRBD1 matches 8 bases. The germline gives CDR1 DFQATT, CDR2 SNEGSKA (reference sequence). CDR3 length: 14 amino acids. The ends lost 3 bases at V and 2 bases at J; junction bases unmatched: 3. The DNA of the CDR3 is TGCAGTGCTAGCCCGGGACAGGGCAATCAGCCCCAGCATTTT. It specifies CSASPGQGNQPQHF.

The table lists this clonotype with many counts. The genes are TRBV9 and TRBJ1-2; 9 bases match TRBD1. V was pared by 5 bases and J by 3 bases, with 5 bases of the junction left unmatched. Germline V lookup: CDR1 SGDLS, CDR2 YYNGEE. This CDR3 is 14 amino acids long. The CDR3 here is CASRKDRGDYGYTF. In DNA, the CDR3 is TGTGCCAGCAGAAAGGACAGGGGAGACTATGGCTACACCTTC.

V is TRBV7-2 and J is TRBJ2-7; TRBD1 matches at 8 bases. The germline V gene encodes CDR1 SGHTA and CDR2 FQGNSA. V was clipped by 3 bases and J by 6 bases; unmatched bases: 4. This CDR3 contains 13 residues. CDR3 amino acids: CASSLDREGEQYF. The CDR3 bases are TGTGCCAGCAGCTTGGACAGGGAAGGCGAGCAGTACTTC.

The rearrangement links TRBV20-1 to TRBJ2-2, with D maybe TRBD2 (6 bases). V was cut by 3 bases and J by 4 bases, with 12 bases left in between. The germline gives CDR1 DFQATT, CDR2 SNEGSKA (reference sequence). This CDR3 region has 14 residues. The CDR3 DNA is TGCAGTGCTAGTTTGGGGGGACCCACCGGGGAGCTGTTTTTT. Translation: CSASLGGPTGELFF.

This clonotype came up a few times. V is TRBV6-1 and J is TRBJ2-1; TRBD2 might be the D (5 bases). The germline V and J ends were trimmed by 0 bases and 1 base, with 10 bases remaining between them. There are 16 residues in the CDR3. Per the germline V gene, CDR1 is MNHNS and CDR2 is SASEGT. The CDR3 region has the DNA TGTGCCAGCAGTGAAGCGCTAAGCGGTTCCTACAATGAGCAGTTCTTC. Protein sequence: CASSEALSGSYNEQFF.

The chain carries TRBV5-5 and TRBJ1-2; perhaps TRBD1 as D (6 bases). V lost 3 bases and J lost 4, with 16 bases in between. CDR1 is SGHKS, CDR2 YYEKEE, per germline (reference sequence). The CDR3 is 15 amino acids. CDR3 sequence reads: CASSSTGMGGYGYTF. CDR3 nucleotides: TGTGCCAGCAGCTCAACAGGGATGGGGGGCTATGGCTACACCTTC.

In DNA form, the CDR3 reads TGCGCCAGCAGCCACGGGACAGGGGGCCCCTACGAGCAGTACTTC. Translated, it gives CASSHGTGGPYEQYF. V gene TRBV4-3 combines with J gene TRBJ2-7; TRBD1 aligns across 12 bases. The CDR3 covers 15 residues. Trimming removed 3 bases from V and 2 bases from J; junction bases left unmatched: 2. The germline V gene has CDR1 LGHNA and CDR2 YSLEER.

The rearrangement joins TRBV27 to TRBJ2-1, with 11 bases that match TRBD1. CDR1 is MNHEY and CDR2 is SMNVEV in the germline V gene (reference sequence). The CDR3 has 15 amino acids. Trimming cost V 7 bases and J 3 bases; bases outside gene matches: 5. For the CDR3, the DNA is TGTGCCAGCAAGTCCGGGACAGGGGGCTACAATGAGCAGTTCTTC. Protein sequence: CASKSGTGGYNEQFF.

V and J are TRBV27 and TRBJ2-2, with a tentative D call TRBD1 (5 bases). The V gene lost 0 bases and the J gene lost 5 bases, with 13 bases spanning the gap. Germline V gives CDR1 MNHEY, CDR2 SMNVEV (reference sequence). The length of the CDR3 is 16 residues. The CDR3 loop reads CASSLSDNLPTGELFF. In DNA, the CDR3 is TGTGCCAGCAGTTTATCGGACAACCTACCAACCGGGGAGCTGTTTTTT.

The chain carries TRBV20-1 and TRBJ2-7; D may correspond to TRBD1 or TRBD2 (6 bases each). The length of the CDR3 is 14 residues. Germline V gives CDR1 DFQATT, CDR2 SNEGSKA (reference sequence). Trimming took 6 bases from V and 3 from J, leaving 18 bases between them. The CDR3 bases are TGCAGTGCGCCGACGGGGGCTGGAGGCTACGAGCAGTACTTC. Protein product: CSAPTGAGGYEQYF.

The gene calls are TRBV11-2 and TRBJ2-1; no clear D. CDR3 size: 13 residues. Trimming cost V 2 bases and J 9 bases, with 11 bases left between them. Per the germline V gene, CDR1 is SGHAT and CDR2 is FQNNGV. CDR3 region: CASSLPSESEQFF. In DNA form, the CDR3 reads TGTGCCAGCAGCTTACCAAGCGAGTCTGAGCAGTTCTTC.

The J gene is TRBJ2-1, the V gene TRBV2; D possibly corresponds to TRBD2 (5 bases). From germline, CDR1 is SNHLY and CDR2 FYNNEI. The CDR3 runs 14 residues. V lost 7 bases and J lost 6, with 16 bases in between. CDR3 sequence: CASMRETLSNEQFF. CDR3 coding DNA: TGTGCCAGCATGAGGGAGACCCTAAGCAATGAGCAGTTCTTC.

The table lists this clonotype with a count of one. A much larger clonotype is one base distant, so this may be a read error. V gene TRBV29-1 combines with J gene TRBJ2-1, with D perhaps TRBD1 (5 bases). Germline values: CDR1 SQVTM, CDR2 ANQGSEA. CDR3 length: 11 residues. The CDR3 protein is CSVDQGYEHFF. As DNA, the CDR3 is TGCAGCGTCGACCAGGGCTATGAGCATTTCTTC.

The V call is TRBV5-1, the J call TRBJ2-5; TRBD1 agrees at 12 bases. The CDR3 is 16 amino acids. V trimming: 2 bases; J trimming: 5 bases; junction bases outside the gene matches: 7. Germline V gene lookup returns CDR1 SGHRS and CDR2 YFSETQ. The CDR3 protein is CASSLLGQGAAETQYF. CDR3 coding DNA: TGCGCCAGCAGCTTACTGGGACAGGGGGCCGCGGAGACCCAGTACTTC.